This TCR beta chain originates from a study of identical twins. Note on this clonotype: Its antigen is unidentified.

Whole-study results and caveats: There was more out-of-frame TCR alpha sharing in monozygotic twins than models estimated. There were fewer insertions in abundant cord blood beta clonotypes, but memory repertoires showed no such pattern.

TCRdb reprocessed the 5' RACE reads via MiXCR and lists one record per CDR3 protein. The sample lists hundreds of thousands of distinct CDR3 sequences; 5.5% to 8% were seen once. This CDR3 is 13 amino acids long. The germline V gene encodes CDR1 DFQATT and CDR2 SNEGSKA (reference sequence). V shed 2 bases, J shed 3 bases, and the junction held 3 bases outside the gene matches. The same specimen was also included in a second study, on yellow fever vaccine responses in identical twins.

The receptor comes from a woman younger than 30 in good health. The sample consisted of memory (CD45RO+) T cells sorted from blood. V and J are TRBV20-1 and TRBJ1-1; 7 positions match TRBD1. The CDR3 nucleotides read TGCAGTGCTAGACAGGGGGTAGACACTGAAGCTTTCTTT. This translates into CSARQGVDTEAFF.